Each of the 23 T cell receptor beta chains below was sequenced from the same sample in a study of cytomegalovirus exposure and HLA in healthy donors. Primers: 60 Vbeta forward and 13 Jbeta reverse. Measured with immunoSEQ multiplex PCR; TCRdb has only the in-frame clones, and not every one. Of 120,000 or so clones listed, over 75% are singletons. Sequencing was carried out using PBMCs. These receptor sequences come from a human donor in good health.

This clone was seen a few times. The rearrangement joins TRBV2 to TRBJ1-2; TRBD1 aligns across 9 bases. Losses at the gene ends were 4 bases for V and 3 bases for J; bases not matched to a gene: 6. CDR3 length: 15 residues. Germline CDR1 and CDR2: SNHLY and FYNNEI. CDR3: CASSAGQGIHYGYTF. CDR3 nucleotide sequence: TGTGCCAGCAGTGCAGGACAGGGGATCCACTATGGCTACACCTTC.

The chain employs TRBV11-3 and TRBJ2-7; possibly TRBD1 for D (6 bases). Per the germline V gene, CDR1 is SGHNT and CDR2 is YENEEA. V lost 4 bases and J 2 bases, leaving 18 bases between the germline ends. The CDR3 is made up of 16 amino acids. This chain's CDR3 is CASSSRGGDGTYEQYF. The DNA for the CDR3 is TGTGCCAGCAGCTCAAGAGGGGGAGACGGCACCTACGAGCAGTACTTC.

This clone was counted between two and nine times. This chain joins TRBV5-4 and TRBJ1-3; the D is unclear. Germline CDR1 is SGHNT and CDR2 is YYREEE (reference sequence). The CDR3 spans 14 residues. The V and J ends lost 4 bases and 0 bases respectively, with 8 bases between them. CDR3 bases: TGTGCCAGCAGCCTGACAAGCTCTGGAAACACCATATATTTT. Its translation: CASSLTSSGNTIYF. Variable domain in full (rest from reference TRBV5-4 and TRBJ1-3): ETGVTQSPTHLIKTRGQQVTLRCSSQSGHNTVSWYQQALGQGPQFIFQYYREEENGRGNFPPRFSGLQFPNYSSELNVNALELDDSALYLCASSLTSSGNTIYFGEGSWLTVV.

About this clone: One end of the junction is discordant with germline, which a read error may explain. The gene calls are TRBV7-9 and TRBJ1-2, with D maybe TRBD1 (5 bases). The length of the CDR3 is 15 residues. CDR1 is SEHNR, CDR2 FQNEAQ, per germline (reference sequence). The CDR3 DNA reads TGTTCCAGCAGCTCGATTGGGGCATTCGGTGGTGGCTACACCTTC. Translation: CSSSSIGAFGGGYTF.

V is TRBV6-1 and J is TRBJ2-7, with 7 positions matching TRBD2. Germline V gene sequence: CDR1 MNHNS, CDR2 SASEGT. The CDR3 is made up of 15 amino acids. V shed 6 bases and J 2 bases; nucleotides not matched to a gene: 10. CDR3 nucleotide sequence: TGTGCCAGCAGCCTGGAAGGACTAGTTCCCTACGAGCAGTACTTC. Translated, it gives CASSLEGLVPYEQYF.

The sample holds a few counts of this clone. This sequence joins TRBV5-1 and TRBJ1-3, with D tentatively TRBD1 (6 bases). Between the trimmed V and J ends, which lost 0 bases and 0 bases, there was a span of 13 bases. This CDR3 has 17 amino acids. CDR1 is SGHRS and CDR2 is YFSETQ in the germline V gene. The CDR3 DNA follows: TGCGCCAGCAGCTTGGGCGGGGGGGCCCGCTCTGGAAACACCATATATTTT. It codes for CASSLGGGARSGNTIYF.

This clone was observed a handful of times. This chain connects TRBV19 to TRBJ2-1; the D gene is possibly TRBD2 (6 bases). The V end was cut by 3 bases, the J end by 7 bases, with 16 bases between. CDR3 length equals 15 residues. The germline V gene has CDR1 LNHDA and CDR2 SQIVND (reference sequence). CDR3 sequence reads: CASSIAGTVLNEQFF. The CDR3 coding sequence is TGTGCCAGTAGTATCGCGGGAACGGTTTTGAATGAGCAGTTCTTC.

This chain uses TRBV5-6 with TRBJ2-5; tentatively, D is TRBD1 (6 bases). The CDR3 sequence is 12 residues long. Trimming stripped 3 bases from V and 5 bases from J, with 8 bases between. The germline gives CDR1 SGHDT, CDR2 YYEEEE. The CDR3 reads CASSSQGETQYF. The DNA for the CDR3 is TGTGCCAGCAGCTCCCAGGGGGAGACCCAGTACTTC.

The chain joins TRBV4-2 to TRBJ1-5; D is undetermined. The V and J ends lost 5 bases and 1 base respectively, with 9 bases between them. This CDR3 spans 14 amino acids. Germline-derived CDR1 and CDR2 are LGHNA and YNFKEQ. The chain's CDR3 is CASSEAQSNQPQHF. The CDR3 DNA sequence: TGTGCCAGCAGCGAGGCCCAGAGCAATCAGCCCCAGCATTTT.

The V and J genes are TRBV28 and TRBJ2-5, with a tentative D call TRBD1 (6 bases). The CDR3 extends over 15 amino acids. V was clipped by 3 bases and J by 2 bases, with 13 bases between them. From germline, CDR1 is MDHEN and CDR2 SYDVKM. The CDR3 is CASSFWTALQETQYF. In nucleotides, the CDR3 is TGTGCCAGCAGTTTTTGGACAGCTTTGCAAGAGACCCAGTACTTC.

The chain links TRBV6-6 to TRBJ2-7, with 8 bases matching TRBD1. Unmatched junction bases numbered 6, after V lost 6 bases and J lost 5 bases. CDR1 and CDR2 from the germline V gene are MNHNY and SVGAGI (reference sequence). The length of the CDR3 is 13 residues. Here the CDR3 DNA reads TGTGCCAGCAGCCGACAGGGGTACCACGAGCAGTACTTC. Amino acids: CASSRQGYHEQYF.

This clone appeared a few times. The CDR3 DNA reads TGTGCCACCAGCAGAGGGTTGCTAGCGGCCCAAGAGACCCAGTACTTC. Protein sequence: CATSRGLLAAQETQYF. The chain is built from TRBV15 and TRBJ2-5; 7 bases map to TRBD2. The CDR3 consists of 16 residues. CDR1 is LNHNV and CDR2 is YYDKDF in the germline V gene (reference sequence). The V gene end was trimmed by 1 base and the J gene end by 1 base; junction bases not matched to a gene: 6.

V usage is TRBV7-2 and J usage is TRBJ2-7, with TRBD2 matching over 9 bases. The V and J ends lost 1 base and 3 bases, in that order; junction bases with no gene match: 7. Per germline, CDR1 SGHTA and CDR2 FQGNSA. The CDR3 covers 16 residues. CDR3 amino acids: CASSLGLAGTLYEQYF. CDR3 in DNA: TGTGCCAGCAGCTTAGGGCTAGCGGGAACCCTCTACGAGCAGTACTTC.

The chain joins TRBV6-5 to TRBJ1-2, with 8 bases fitting TRBD1. CDR3 length: 13 residues. In germline, CDR1 is MNHEY, CDR2 SVGAGI. The V gene end was trimmed by 8 bases and the J gene end by 1 base; junction bases not matched to a gene: 3. CDR3 in DNA: TGTGCCAGCCGACAGGGGCATAACTATGGCTACACCTTC. It encodes CASRQGHNYGYTF.

V gene TRBV6-6 combines with J gene TRBJ2-7, with 7 bases aligning to TRBD2. The CDR3 spans 15 residues. Germline values: CDR1 MNHNY, CDR2 SVGAGI (reference sequence). V lost 6 bases and J lost 0; bases outside the gene matches: 8. The CDR3 coding sequence is TGTGCCAGCAGGGGTGAGCGGGGCAGCTCCTACGAGCAGTACTTC. Protein product: CASRGERGSSYEQYF.

The chain combines TRBV6-4 with TRBJ2-1, with a weak D call TRBD2 (5 bases). This CDR3 is 16 amino acids long. The germline V and J ends were trimmed by 6 bases and 1 base, with 16 bases remaining between them. The germline gives CDR1 MRHNA, CDR2 SNTAGT. This CDR3 reads CASSRFSGESYNEQFF. In nucleotides, the CDR3 is TGTGCCAGCAGCCGATTCAGTGGGGAGTCCTACAATGAGCAGTTCTTC.

The chain combines TRBV19 with TRBJ1-3; 11 nucleotides match TRBD1. The CDR3 has 17 residues. Germline CDR1 is LNHDA and CDR2 is SQIVND (reference sequence). Trimming removed 5 bases from V and 3 bases from J; junction bases left unmatched: 9. The DNA for the CDR3 is TGTGCCAGTAGTCCCGGGACAGGGGGATCATATGGAAACACCATATATTTT. It is translated as CASSPGTGGSYGNTIYF.

The J gene is TRBJ2-7, the V gene TRBV4-2; 16 positions agree with TRBD2. With 4 bases clipped from V and 3 bases from J, the junction kept 6 bases outside the gene matches. Germline V gene data show CDR1 as LGHNA and CDR2 as YNFKEQ. The CDR3 runs to 17 residues. The CDR3 sequence is CASSPGLAGGHGYEQYF. CDR3 nucleotides: TGTGCCAGCAGCCCGGGACTAGCGGGAGGGCACGGCTACGAGCAGTACTTC.

The rearrangement uses TRBV10-3 and TRBJ2-5; 8 bases map to TRBD2. The J call is uncertain, as TRBJ2-7 better fits the DNA end. The germline gives CDR1 ENHRY, CDR2 SYGVKD. This CDR3 is 13 amino acids long. The DNA of the CDR3 is TGTGCCACCCGGGGGACTAGTCTGGGCGAGCAGTACTTC. Translating gives CATRGTSLGEQYF.

This clone turned up a few times. The CDR3 here is CASSLYHRGLGEKLFF. CDR3 sequence (DNA): TGTGCCAGCAGCTTATATCACAGGGGGCTCGGTGAAAAACTGTTTTTT. The V gene is TRBV5-4, the J gene TRBJ1-4, with 9 positions matching TRBD1. This CDR3 comprises 16 residues. Germline V gene lookup returns CDR1 SGHNT and CDR2 YYREEE (reference sequence). The V gene end was trimmed by 2 bases and the J gene end by 7 bases; junction bases not matched to a gene: 9.

The V gene is TRBV18, the J gene TRBJ2-4; D gene uncertain. The CDR3 loop spans 13 amino acids. Deletions cut 6 bases from V and 4 bases from J, with 10 bases between. Germline lookup yields CDR1 KGHSH and CDR2 LQKENI. The CDR3 DNA follows: TGTGCCAGCTCCCTAGGCCAGAAAAACATTCAGTACTTC. Its protein product is CASSLGQKNIQYF.

The V call is TRBV5-6, the J call TRBJ2-1, with D possibly being TRBD2 (6 bases). Germline V gene lookup returns CDR1 SGHDT and CDR2 YYEEEE. The CDR3 sequence is 16 residues long. Trimming left V 1 base short and J 0 bases short, with 11 bases between. The CDR3 nucleotides are TGTGCCAGCAGCTTGACTCGGGAGATCTCCTACAATGAGCAGTTCTTC. The encoded protein is CASSLTREISYNEQFF.

The rearrangement uses TRBV11-2 and TRBJ1-2; 7 positions agree with TRBD1. The CDR3 loop spans 13 amino acids. The germline V gene encodes CDR1 SGHAT and CDR2 FQNNGV. V lost 5 bases and J lost 7; bases outside the gene matches: 7. The CDR3 nucleotides are TGTGCCAGCAGCCGGGCGAGGGGGCCTGGCTACACCTTC. Encoded protein: CASSRARGPGYTF. Full variable domain (remainder filled in from reference TRBV11-2 and TRBJ1-2): EAGVAQSPRYKIIEKRQSVAFWCNPISGHATLYWYQQILGQGPKLLIQFQNNGVVDDSQLPKDRFSAERLKGVDSTLKIQPAKLEDSAVYLCASSRARGPGYTFGSGTRLTVV.